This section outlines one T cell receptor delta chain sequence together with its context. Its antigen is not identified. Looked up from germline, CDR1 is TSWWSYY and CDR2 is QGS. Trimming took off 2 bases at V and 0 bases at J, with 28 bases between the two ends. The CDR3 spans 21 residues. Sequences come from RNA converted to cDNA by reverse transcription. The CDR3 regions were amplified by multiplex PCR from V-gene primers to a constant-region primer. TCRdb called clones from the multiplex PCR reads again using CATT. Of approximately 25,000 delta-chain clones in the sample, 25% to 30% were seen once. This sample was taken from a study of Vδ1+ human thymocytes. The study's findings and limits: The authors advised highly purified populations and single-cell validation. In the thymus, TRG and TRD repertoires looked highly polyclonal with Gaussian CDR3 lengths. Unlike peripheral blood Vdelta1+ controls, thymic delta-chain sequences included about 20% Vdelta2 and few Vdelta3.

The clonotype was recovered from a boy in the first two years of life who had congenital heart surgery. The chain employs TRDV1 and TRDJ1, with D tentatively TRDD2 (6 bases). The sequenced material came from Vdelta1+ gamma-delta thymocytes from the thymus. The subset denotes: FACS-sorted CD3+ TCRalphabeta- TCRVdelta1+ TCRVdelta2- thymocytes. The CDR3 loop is CALGEKAPSFPRRSYTDKLIF. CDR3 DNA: TGTGCTCTTGGGGAAAAGGCCCCCTCCTTCCCTAGAAGATCGTACACCGATAAACTCATCTTT.